Each of the 26 T cell receptor beta chains below was sequenced from the same sample in a study of vaccination and CD4 T cells after COVID-19. Their antigens remain unidentified. As to treatment: roughly 10-day PBMC culture with coronavirus spike peptide pools or control peptides (ViraFEST assay). An Oncomine TCR Beta short-read assay was used to sequence the DNA from cultured CD4+ T cells. A single record per CDR3 protein comes from TCRdb applying MiXCR to the PCR reads. The sample lists about 14,000 distinct CDR3 sequences, 43% occurring once. Material: cultured CD4+ T cells from blood. These receptors originate from a human donor with COVID-19.

The chain links TRBV7-2 to TRBJ2-5, with 10 nucleotides matching TRBD2. Germline V lookup: CDR1 SGHTA, CDR2 FQGNSA. There are 16 residues in the CDR3. V lost 2 bases, J lost 4 bases, and 7 bases stayed unmatched. The CDR3 is CASSLSERGGRETQYF. The DNA of the CDR3 is TGTGCCAGCAGCTTATCGGAGCGGGGGGGCAGAGAGACCCAGTACTTC.

This chain joins TRBV6-1 and TRBJ1-5; possibly TRBD1 for D (5 bases). CDR1 and CDR2 (germline): MNHNS, SASEGT. The CDR3 is 12 amino acids. Between the trimmed V and J ends, which lost 9 bases and 5 bases, there was a span of 11 bases. The CDR3 DNA sequence: TGTGCCAGTGGACGGGGGGATCAGCCCCAGCATTTT. It codes for CASGRGDQPQHF.

J is TRBJ2-1 and V is TRBV6-5, with D possibly TRBD2 on 6 matching bases. This CDR3 has 15 residues. CDR1 is MNHEY, CDR2 SVGAGI, per germline. The V end lost 3 bases, the J end lost 2 bases, and 11 bases lay between the germline ends. DNA for the CDR3: TGTGCCAGCAGTTATCTCTGGGGGGCCTACAATGAGCAGTTCTTC. This sequence encodes CASSYLWGAYNEQFF.

The V and J genes are TRBV6-1 and TRBJ2-2; 7 bases line up with TRBD1. V shed 7 bases and J 1 base; nucleotides not matched to a gene: 3. This CDR3 has 14 residues. The V gene's germline CDR1 is MNHNS and CDR2 SASEGT. In DNA form, the CDR3 reads TGTGCCAGCAATTCAGGGGGGAACACCGGGGAGCTGTTTTTT. It is translated as CASNSGGNTGELFF.

This rearrangement joins TRBV7-2 to TRBJ2-7, with TRBD2 as a possible D gene (6 bases). CDR3 length: 14 amino acids. Germline V CDR1 and CDR2: SGHTA, FQGNSA. Trimming shortened V by 1 base and J by 6 bases, and 13 bases separated the two germline ends. This CDR3 reads CASSLGGVEGEQYF. The CDR3 DNA sequence: TGTGCCAGCAGCTTAGGGGGCGTGGAGGGCGAGCAGTACTTC.

The chain is built from TRBV15 and TRBJ1-2; unclear D gene. Deletions cut 0 bases from V and 4 bases from J, with 9 bases between. CDR3 length equals 14 residues. Germline values: CDR1 LNHNV, CDR2 YYDKDF (reference sequence). The CDR3 sequence is CATSREPVGYGYTF. As DNA, the CDR3 is TGTGCCACCAGCAGAGAGCCGGTTGGCTATGGCTACACCTTC.

The table lists this clonotype with a count of one. One junction end does not reproduce the germline sequence, and a read error may be involved. The chain joins TRBV9 to TRBJ1-2; 7 bases map to TRBD1. CDR1 is SGDLS, CDR2 YYNGEE, per germline. The CDR3 extends over 14 amino acids. This CDR3 reads CAGSGPQGLYGYTF. CDR3 DNA sequence: TGTGCCGGCAGCGGACCACAGGGGTTGTATGGCTACACCTTC.

This chain uses TRBV6-1 with TRBJ1-6; the D gene is possibly TRBD1 (5 bases). In germline, CDR1 is MNHNS, CDR2 SASEGT. CDR3 size: 15 residues. The V gene lost 8 bases and the J gene lost 7 bases, with 18 bases spanning the gap. CDR3 in amino acids: CASLSGSGVNSPLHF. Written as DNA, the CDR3 is TGTGCCAGCCTTTCAGGGAGTGGGGTAAATTCACCCCTCCACTTT.

The gene calls are TRBV19 and TRBJ2-3; 9 nucleotides align to TRBD1. V lost 5 bases and J lost 3; bases outside the gene matches: 12. The germline CDR1 and CDR2 sequences are LNHDA and SQIVND (reference sequence). The CDR3 totals 17 residues. DNA of the CDR3: TGTGCCAGTAGTCCCCCCCCCACAGGGGGCAGGACAGATACGCAGTATTTT. Translation: CASSPPPTGGRTDTQYF.

This clonotype has just a few counts. The genes are TRBV27 and TRBJ2-1; 8 positions agree with TRBD1. This CDR3 is 19 amino acids long. V dropped 3 bases and J dropped 6; count of bases not matched to a gene: 19. CDR1 and CDR2 (germline): MNHEY, SMNVEV (reference sequence). CDR3 coding DNA: TGTGCCAGCAGTTTGGGGCAGGGGGCGAGGGGACCCCGCCGCAATGAGCAGTTCTTC. Translation: CASSLGQGARGPRRNEQFF.

A few counts support this clonotype. The genes are TRBV10-3 and TRBJ2-5; 11 nucleotides align to TRBD2. Germline V lookup: CDR1 ENHRY, CDR2 SYGVKD. J lost 4 bases, V lost 8 bases, and 6 bases had no gene match. The CDR3 spans 14 residues. In DNA, the CDR3 is TGTGCCATCGGTGTAGCGGGGGGGCGAGAGACCCAGTACTTC. The encoded protein is CAIGVAGGRETQYF.

The J gene is TRBJ2-6, the V gene TRBV27; possibly TRBD2 for D (6 bases). Trimming took 7 bases from V and 2 from J, leaving 18 bases between them. This CDR3 has 17 amino acids. CDR1 MNHEY and CDR2 SMNVEV come from the germline V gene (reference sequence). The CDR3 nucleotides read TGTGCCAGCACTAGCGCGGGGATCTTTCCTGGGGCCAACGTCCTGACTTTC. This codes for CASTSAGIFPGANVLTF.

The rearrangement joins TRBV7-6 to TRBJ1-4, with D hard to call. The CDR3 has 15 amino acids. Germline V gene sequence: CDR1 SGHVS, CDR2 FNYEAQ. The V gene lost 0 bases and the J gene lost 4 bases, with 9 bases spanning the gap. CDR3 in DNA: TGTGCCAGCAGCTTAGCGACGGGCAATAATGAAAAACTGTTTTTT. Amino acid sequence: CASSLATGNNEKLFF.

This clonotype is a singleton in its sample. This chain connects TRBV11-1 to TRBJ2-4, with 8 nucleotides matching TRBD1. Germline values: CDR1 SGHAT, CDR2 FQDESV (reference sequence). V lost 2 bases, J lost 6 bases, and 6 bases stayed unmatched. The length of the CDR3 is 15 residues. The CDR3 spells CASSLTPGQGNIQYF. The CDR3 DNA sequence: TGTGCCAGCAGCTTAACACCCGGACAGGGAAACATTCAGTACTTC.

J is TRBJ1-2 and V is TRBV6-5, with D perhaps matching TRBD1 (5 bases). This CDR3 spans 13 amino acids. Looked up from germline, CDR1 is MNHEY and CDR2 is SVGAGI. V gave up 4 bases and J gave up 4 bases, with 10 bases separating them. The CDR3 reads CASSSAGVYGYTF. The CDR3 DNA is TGTGCCAGCAGTTCGGCGGGGGTCTATGGCTACACCTTC.

The gene calls are TRBV7-3 and TRBJ1-1; 7 bases are a match to TRBD1. The J segment lost 1 base and the V segment lost 5 bases, leaving 7 bases of the junction unmatched. The CDR3 runs to 15 residues. CDR1 is SGHTA and CDR2 is FQGTGA in the germline V gene. The CDR3: CASSVQGTENTEAFF. In DNA, the CDR3 is TGTGCCAGCAGCGTACAGGGGACGGAGAACACTGAAGCTTTCTTT.

The chain employs TRBV6-1 and TRBJ1-5; D unresolved. Germline assignment: CDR1 MNHNS and CDR2 SASEGT. V was cut by 5 bases and J by 0 bases, with 8 bases left in between. The CDR3 is 14 amino acids. CDR3 loop: CASSTHSSNQPQHF. Written as DNA, the CDR3 is TGTGCCAGCAGTACCCATAGTAGCAATCAGCCCCAGCATTTT.

The rearrangement links TRBV7-6 to TRBJ2-1; TRBD2 is a possible D gene (7 bases). This CDR3 comprises 14 residues. Trimming removed 5 bases at V and 2 bases at J, with 10 bases between. Germline V lookup: CDR1 SGHVS, CDR2 FNYEAQ. Here the CDR3 DNA reads TGTGCCAGCAGCCGGGGGGCCACCTACAATGAGCAGTTCTTC. It codes for CASSRGATYNEQFF.

The J gene is TRBJ1-1, the V gene TRBV7-3; D ambiguous. The length of the CDR3 is 15 residues. Germline CDR1 SGHTA, CDR2 FQGTGA. V was cut by 2 bases and J by 0 bases, with 10 bases left in between. CDR3 amino acids: CASSLGGSMNTEAFF. The DNA of the CDR3 is TGTGCCAGCAGCTTAGGTGGCAGCATGAACACTGAAGCTTTCTTT. Full variable domain (missing parts from reference TRBV7-3 and TRBJ1-1): GAGVSQTPSNKVTEKGKYVELRCDPISGHTALYWYRQSLGQGPEFLIYFQGTGAADDSGLPNDRFFAVRPEGSVSTLKIQRTERGDSAVYLCASSLGGSMNTEAFFGQGTRLTVV.

The chain joins TRBV10-3 to TRBJ2-5; maybe TRBD1 (6 bases). V shed 3 bases and J shed 2 bases, with 10 bases lying between them. This CDR3 spans 14 amino acids. Germline-derived CDR1 and CDR2 are ENHRY and SYGVKD. The CDR3 bases are TGTGCCATCAGTGACTCGGACAGACAAGAGACCCAGTACTTC. This codes for CAISDSDRQETQYF.

This clonotype was seen a few times. One end of the junction varies from germline; a read error may be responsible. This chain links TRBV7-7 with TRBJ1-5; D remains unclear. Germline-derived CDR1 and CDR2 are SSHAT and FNYEAQ (reference sequence). The CDR3 contains 13 residues. The DNA of the CDR3 is TGTGCTAGCAGCTTATCCCGGATTCAGCCCCAGCATTTT. Translating it yields CASSLSRIQPQHF.

The J gene is TRBJ1-1, the V gene TRBV7-9, with D tentatively TRBD1 (6 bases). The CDR3 contains 16 residues. V was shortened by 1 base and J by 1 base, with 13 bases between the two germline ends. Germline V gives CDR1 SEHNR, CDR2 FQNEAQ (reference sequence). The CDR3 DNA follows: TGTGCCAGCAGCTTAGGAGGGACAAGGGGGAACACTGAAGCTTTCTTT. Translating gives CASSLGGTRGNTEAFF.

The V call is TRBV23-1, the J call TRBJ1-2; a weak D match, TRBD1 (6 bases). TRBV23-1 carries the ORF label, with uncertain function. V lost 0 bases and J 5 bases, leaving 16 bases between the germline ends. The CDR3 contains 16 residues. CDR3 sequence reads: CASSQSNGGPGYGYTF. DNA of the CDR3: TGCGCCAGCAGTCAATCGAACGGGGGCCCGGGGTATGGCTACACCTTC.

The chain carries TRBV2 and TRBJ1-5, with no clear D. V lost 3 bases and J 10 bases, leaving 19 bases between the germline ends. CDR1 is SNHLY, CDR2 FYNNEI, per germline. This CDR3 is 15 amino acids long. The CDR3 nucleotides are TGTGCCAGCAGTGAGGATGCGACGGGGTGGGAACCCCAGCATTTT. Translating it yields CASSEDATGWEPQHF.

This chain connects TRBV7-2 to TRBJ1-4; possibly TRBD1 for D (6 bases). Germline-derived CDR1 and CDR2 are SGHTA and FQGNSA. V shed 5 bases and J shed 8 bases, with 15 bases lying between them. The CDR3 has 14 residues. CDR3 loop: CASSNTGYREKLFF. In DNA, the CDR3 is TGTGCCAGCAGCAATACAGGGTATAGGGAAAAACTGTTTTTT.

This clonotype was counted only a few times. The chain joins TRBV20-1 to TRBJ2-6, with TRBD2 as a possible D gene (5 bases). CDR1 and CDR2 (germline): DFQATT, SNEGSKA (reference sequence). The CDR3 has 18 amino acids. The V end lost 1 base, the J end lost 4 bases, and 20 bases lay between the germline ends. The CDR3 DNA is TGCAGTGCTAGAGGAGGGCCCTCCCACGATTCAGGGGCCAACGTCCTGACTTTC. It translates to CSARGGPSHDSGANVLTF.